This T cell receptor beta chain was sequenced in a study of T cell repertoires in cytomegalovirus infection. In the study overall: Indications of both CMV infection and matching HLA type were provided by public TCR beta signatures. Study-wide findings and caveats: The cumulative frequency of public TCR beta families identified carriers of CMV plus the relevant HLA. The response measured ex vivo was dominated by TCR beta clonotypes (HLA-C-restricted and CMV-specific).

In regard to this clonotype: Its antigen is not identified.

TCRdb redid the calling of the reads with MiXCR, one entry per CDR3 protein. The sample consists of 400,000 or so distinct CDR3 sequences, about a sixth of them appearing once. V shed 5 bases and J shed 2 bases, with 12 bases lying between them. CDR1 is DFQATT, CDR2 SNEGSKA, per germline (reference sequence). This CDR3 is 13 amino acids long. The gene calls are TRBV20-1 and TRBJ1-1; a possible D gene is TRBD1 (6 bases). The sequence was obtained from a human donor in good health (CMV status not recorded). Some clones in this sample may be carry-over from other donors' samples. The sequencing sample was made of PBMCs. The CDR3 region has the DNA TGCAGTGCTGCTCCCAGGGGAAACACTGAAGCTTTCTTT. Amino acids: CSAAPRGNTEAFF.